Each of the 10 T cell receptor beta chains below was sequenced from the same sample in a study of CD8 T cells in ankylosing spondylitis. TCRdb re-analysed the 5' RACE reads in MiXCR, keeping a single row per CDR3 protein. The sample includes under 300,000 distinct CDR3 sequences, over 9.5% seen only once; the top ten take about 3%. Material for sequencing was blood, either unsorted or a sorted T cell fraction (not recorded which). These receptors were collected from a male donor with ankylosing spondylitis or in good health (not recorded which).

This clonotype was recorded at least ten times. The CDR3 bases are TGCGCCAGCAGCCGGGGTTCGGAGGACCAAGAGACCCAGTACTTC. Protein: CASSRGSEDQETQYF. The chain combines TRBV5-1 with TRBJ2-5; TRBD2 might be the D (5 bases). CDR1 and CDR2 from the germline V gene are SGHRS and YFSETQ. This CDR3 is built from 15 residues. Trimming shortened V by 4 bases and J by 0 bases, and 13 bases separated the two germline ends.

This clonotype was counted at least ten times. This chain joins TRBV3-1 and TRBJ1-6; D is possibly TRBD1 (6 bases). Germline V lookup: CDR1 LGHDT, CDR2 YNNKEL (reference sequence). V dropped 1 base and J dropped 10 bases, with 11 bases sitting between them. The CDR3 sequence is 14 residues long. The CDR3 region is CASSQGTAWSPLHF. The CDR3 nucleotides are TGTGCCAGCAGCCAAGGGACAGCGTGGTCACCCCTCCACTTT.

This clonotype was observed at least ten times. V is TRBV12-3 or TRBV12-4 and J is TRBJ2-5; no firm D call. The germline V and J ends were trimmed by 5 bases and 0 bases, with 13 bases remaining between them. The CDR3 is made up of 15 amino acids. CDR3 in DNA: TGTGCCAGCAGTATGGACCCGAGGTACCAAGAGACCCAGTACTTC. It is translated as CASSMDPRYQETQYF.

Ten or more counts support this clonotype. Here the CDR3 reads CASSPTGIETTEAFF. The CDR3 DNA follows: TGCGCCAGCAGCCCTACAGGGATCGAAACCACTGAAGCTTTCTTT. V usage is TRBV5-1 and J usage is TRBJ1-1; D is possibly TRBD1 (6 bases). The ends were cut back, 4 bases at V and 4 bases at J, with 17 bases in the middle. The CDR3 spans 15 residues. Germline CDR1 is SGHRS and CDR2 is YFSETQ.

V and J are TRBV7-9 and TRBJ2-3; the D is unclear. The CDR3 is 16 residues long. Between the trimmed V and J ends, which lost 2 bases and 2 bases, there was a span of 14 bases. Germline CDR1 reads SEHNR; CDR2 reads FQNEAQ (reference sequence). Here the CDR3 reads CASSLSPLLTTDTQYF. Here the CDR3 DNA reads TGTGCCAGCAGCTTATCCCCCCTTTTGACCACAGATACGCAGTATTTT.

This clonotype was detected many times. V is TRBV20-1 and J is TRBJ1-2, with a tentative D call TRBD1 (5 bases). The V gene lost 5 bases and the J gene lost 1 base, with 11 bases spanning the gap. Germline V gene lookup returns CDR1 DFQATT and CDR2 SNEGSKA (reference sequence). The CDR3 length is 13 residues. Here the CDR3 DNA reads TGCAGTGCTCAGGCAGGGCTTAACTATGGCTACACCTTC. This gives the protein CSAQAGLNYGYTF.

This clonotype was recorded at least ten times. The chain is built from TRBV20-1 and TRBJ1-6, with D unresolved. Germline CDR1 is DFQATT and CDR2 is SNEGSKA (reference sequence). The CDR3 has 14 residues. V was pared by 5 bases and J by 7 bases, with 15 bases between. CDR3 sequence: CSAEYSSKNSPLHF. The CDR3 nucleotides read TGCAGTGCTGAGTACAGTTCAAAGAATTCACCCCTCCACTTT.

This clonotype occurred many times. The chain combines TRBV6-5 with TRBJ2-7; D is ambiguous. The germline V gene encodes CDR1 MNHEY and CDR2 SVGAGI. V was trimmed by 4 bases and J by 5 bases, leaving 12 bases between them. This CDR3 is built from 13 residues. CDR3 residues: CASSSIATNEQYF. CDR3 coding DNA: TGTGCCAGCAGTTCGATAGCTACTAACGAGCAGTACTTC.

This clonotype was picked up many times. CDR3 coding DNA: TGTGCCAGCAGTTTTTCAGGGTCTGAAGCTTTCTTT. This gives the protein CASSFSGSEAFF. This chain links TRBV12-3 or TRBV12-4 with TRBJ1-1; TRBD1 is a possible D gene (5 bases). There are 12 residues in the CDR3. Trimming shortened V by 3 bases and J by 6 bases, and 8 bases separated the two germline ends.

In its sample, this clonotype was seen many times. The V and J genes are TRBV13 and TRBJ1-2, with D tentatively TRBD1 (5 bases). Germline V CDR1 and CDR2: PRHDT, FYEKMQ (reference sequence). The CDR3 runs to 15 residues. Trimming shortened V by 5 bases and J by 0 bases, and 13 bases separated the two germline ends. CDR3 bases: TGTGCCAGCAGCCCGACAGAACTGGCTAACTATGGCTACACCTTC. Encoded protein: CASSPTELANYGYTF.